This T cell receptor (beta chain) was profiled in a study of B cell selection in AIRE deficiency. The CDR3 consists of 19 residues. The ends lost 0 bases at V and 0 bases at J; junction bases unmatched: 11. Germline lookup yields CDR1 MNHNS and CDR2 SASEGT. In regard to this clone: What it binds is not known.

Study-wide findings and caveats: AIRE-deficient Tconv and Treg repertoires matched healthy donors in TCRBV, CDR3 length, diversity. Healthy donors alone shared more than 30% of 4,000 or so Treg sequences; patients alone approximately 9%. Roughly a third of healthy-shared Treg TCRbeta sequences appeared in patient Tconv cells.

Authors' analysis steps: Conventional T cell pools: 100,000 to 120,000 distinct patient, about 1.4x10^5 donor TCRbeta sequences. TCRdb keeps only in-frame clones here, not all; method: immunoSEQ multiplex PCR. The DNA was the basis for D and trimming; V, J and clone size are from that table. The sample yields approximately 19,000 clones, 97% seen once. CD4+CD127+ cells were sorted as the conventional CD4 T cells. The chain uses TRBV6-1 and TRBJ2-7, with 10 positions matching TRBD2. Source material: conventional CD4+ T cells sorted from PBMCs. The TCR sequence derives from a human donor with AIRE deficiency. The CDR3 reads CASSEAELAGTLSSYEQYF. The DNA of the CDR3 is TGTGCCAGCAGTGAAGCTGAACTAGCGGGGACCCTAAGCTCCTACGAGCAGTACTTC.